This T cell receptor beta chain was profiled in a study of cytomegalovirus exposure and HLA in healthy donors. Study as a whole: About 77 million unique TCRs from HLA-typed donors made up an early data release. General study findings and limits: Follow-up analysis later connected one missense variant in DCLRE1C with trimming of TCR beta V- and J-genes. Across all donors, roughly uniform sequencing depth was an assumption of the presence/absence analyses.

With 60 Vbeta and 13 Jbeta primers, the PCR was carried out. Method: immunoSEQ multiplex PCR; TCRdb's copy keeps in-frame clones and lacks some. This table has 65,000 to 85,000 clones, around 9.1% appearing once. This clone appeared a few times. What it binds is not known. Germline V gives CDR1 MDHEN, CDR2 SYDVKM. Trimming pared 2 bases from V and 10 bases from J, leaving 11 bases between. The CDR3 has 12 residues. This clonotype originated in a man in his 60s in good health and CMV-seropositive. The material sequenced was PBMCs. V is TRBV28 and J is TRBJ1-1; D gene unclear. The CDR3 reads CASSLPGVTAFF. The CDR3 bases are TGTGCCAGCAGTTTACCCGGGGTTACAGCTTTCTTT.